What follows are 13 T cell receptor beta chains derived from one specimen sequenced in a study of blood T cell repertoires in COVID-19 (dated by TCRdb to about 2020). The library was obtained by the immunoSEQ multiplex PCR assay. Sourced from immuneACCESS, this table was stored by TCRdb with only in-frame sequences that have V and J called. A share of the clones is absent; for the studies checked, an unresolved V gene accounts for under half, and the remainder has no known explanation. The sample table contains 300,000 to 400,000 clones; only one count was recorded for about 93% of them. The ten largest clonotypes hold roughly 3.4% of the sample. The material sequenced was peripheral blood. The receptors were sampled from a woman under 30 who had recovered from COVID-19.

In DNA form, the CDR3 reads TGTGCCAGCTCACCACAGAGCGGGAGGGTCAATGAGCAGTTCTTC. Amino acid sequence: CASSPQSGRVNEQFF. The genes are TRBV18 and TRBJ2-1; 10 nucleotides agree with TRBD2. The V and J ends lost 1 base and 6 bases, in that order; junction bases with no gene match: 3. This CDR3 is built from 15 residues. Germline values: CDR1 KGHSH, CDR2 LQKENI.

The chain combines TRBV6-2 or TRBV6-3 with TRBJ2-7; 8 positions agree with TRBD1. Germline V CDR1 and CDR2: MNHEY, SVGEGT. V dropped 5 bases and J dropped 3; count of bases not matched to a gene: 3. The CDR3 length is 13 residues. In DNA, the CDR3 is TGTGCCAGCAGTCGAGGACAGGGCTACGAGCAGTACGTC. It specifies CASSRGQGYEQYV.

The DNA of the CDR3 is TGTGCCAGCAGCTTATCGCTAGCGGGAGGCCTCAATGAGCAGTTCTTC. As protein: CASSLSLAGGLNEQFF. The chain joins TRBV7-8 to TRBJ2-1; 11 bases fit TRBD2. The CDR3 sequence is 16 residues long. Germline V gene lookup returns CDR1 SGHVS and CDR2 FQNEAQ. The V segment lost 2 bases and the J segment 6 bases; nucleotides outside the gene matches: 6.

DNA of the CDR3: TGTGCCAGCAGCGAATGGGGGGACAGGGCCCCCCAAGAGACCCAGTACTTC. Residues: CASSEWGDRAPQETQYF. The chain employs TRBV14 and TRBJ2-5, with 9 bases identical to TRBD1. The germline V gene encodes CDR1 SGHDN and CDR2 FVKESK. The V and J ends lost 5 bases and 1 base, in that order; junction bases with no gene match: 11. The CDR3 has 17 residues.

The chain carries TRBV2 and TRBJ2-7, with D possibly TRBD1 on 6 matching bases. The V end was cut by 7 bases, the J end by 0 bases, with 10 bases between. The CDR3 is 13 amino acids. Germline V gives CDR1 SNHLY, CDR2 FYNNEI. CDR3 loop: CASTRQVSYEQYV. CDR3 coding DNA: TGTGCCAGCACCAGACAGGTCTCCTACGAGCAGTACGTC.

This clone has just one count. The chain has TRBV7-8 and TRBJ1-2, with 7 bases matching TRBD1. CDR3 length: 17 amino acids. After removal of 2 bases from V and 0 bases from J, the junction contained 9 bases not matched to a gene. Looked up from germline, CDR1 is SGHVS and CDR2 is FQNEAQ. CDR3 DNA sequence: TGTGCCAGCAGCTTATCTCCCAGGGGGAACCCTAACTATGGCTACACCTTC. It codes for CASSLSPRGNPNYGYTF. The full variable domain, completed using reference TRBV7-8 and TRBJ1-2, is GAGVSQSPRYKVAKRGQDVALRCDPISGHVSLFWYQQALGQGPEFLTYFQNEAQLDKSGLPSDRFFAERPEGSVSTLKIQRTQQEDSAVYLCASSLSPRGNPNYGYTFGSGTRLTVV.

The genes are TRBV11-3 and TRBJ2-5; TRBD2 aligns across 16 bases. Trimming took 4 bases from V and 0 from J; bases not matched to a gene: 5. The CDR3 spans 18 residues. Germline V gene data show CDR1 as SGHNT and CDR2 as YENEEA. CDR3 residues: CASSWGLAGGTYQETQYF. The CDR3 nucleotides read TGTGCCAGCAGCTGGGGACTAGCGGGAGGGACGTACCAAGAGACCCAGTACTTC. The full variable domain, in which reference TRBV11-3 and TRBJ2-5 provide the parts outside the CDR3, is EAGVVQSPRYKIIEKKQPVAFWCNPISGHNTLYWYLQNLGQGPELLIRYENEEAVDDSQLPKDRFSAERLKGVDSTLKIQPAELGDSAVYLCASSWGLAGGTYQETQYFGPGTRLLVL.

The gene calls are TRBV21-1 and TRBJ2-7; TRBD2, as called in the table, went unchecked against the DNA. TRBV21-1 counts as a pseudogene. CDR3 length: 18 amino acids. The CDR3: CASSKAPASGSVGHEQYV. The CDR3 DNA sequence: TGTGCCAGCAGCAAAGCTCCGGCTAGCGGGAGTGTCGGCCACGAGCAGTACGTC.

V is TRBV3-1 (or the pseudogene TRBV3-2) and J is TRBJ1-2, with TRBD1 matching 7 bases. Trimming removed 0 bases from V and 2 bases from J; junction bases left unmatched: 6. The CDR3 has 16 residues. Germline CDR1 LGHDT, CDR2 YNNKEL (reference sequence). The CDR3 protein is CASSQDVTGVNYGYTF. CDR3 DNA: TGTGCCAGCAGCCAAGATGTAACAGGGGTAAACTATGGCTACACCTTC.

This clone was counted once. J is TRBJ1-2 and V is TRBV20-1; TRBD1 is a possible D gene (6 bases). CDR3 length: 13 residues. CDR1 and CDR2 from the germline V gene are DFQATT and SNEGSKA (reference sequence). The V end was cut by 3 bases, the J end by 5 bases, with 13 bases between. The DNA for the CDR3 is TGCAGTGCTAGTCGTCCAGGGGCATATGGCTACACCTTC. It yields the protein CSASRPGAYGYTF.

Worth noting for this clone: Other nucleotide sequences in the sample specify the same CDR3. The rearrangement links TRBV18 to TRBJ2-1, with 13 bases identical to TRBD2. The CDR3 runs to 15 residues. Germline V gene lookup returns CDR1 KGHSH and CDR2 LQKENI. Trimming cost V 2 bases and J 5 bases; bases outside gene matches: 0. CDR3 nucleotides: TGTGCCAGCTCACCAGGACTAGCGGGGGACAATGAGCAGTTCTTC. Translation gives CASSPGLAGDNEQFF.

CDR3 DNA sequence: TGTGCCGCAACAAAGGACAAGACTACCGGGGAGCTGTTTTTT. It translates to CAATKDKTTGELFF. The chain recombines TRBV24-1 with TRBJ2-2, with D possibly TRBD1 on 5 matching bases. The germline CDR1 and CDR2 sequences are KGHDR and SFDVKD. The CDR3 has 14 amino acids. V was clipped by 12 bases and J by 5 bases, with 18 bases between them.

The J gene is TRBJ1-1, the V gene TRBV6-6, with D possibly TRBD1 on 6 matching bases. The germline V and J ends were trimmed by 6 bases and 4 bases, with 21 bases remaining between them. CDR1 is MNHNY, CDR2 SVGAGI, per germline (reference sequence). The length of the CDR3 is 16 residues. CDR3 residues: CASSTKAGARFTEAFF. The CDR3 DNA follows: TGTGCCAGCAGCACTAAAGCGGGGGCTCGGTTCACTGAAGCTTTCTTT.